Listed here are 13 T cell receptor beta chains from one sample, sequenced in a study of T cells in Graves' hyperthyroidism and ophthalmopathy. Regions amplified from RNA transcripts were the TCR beta CDR3 regions. The study used the HTBI primer set for a first-round RT-PCR of the TCR CDR3. TCRdb passed the multiplex PCR reads through MiXCR, listing each CDR3 protein once. This repertoire shows 250,000 to 350,000 distinct CDR3 sequences, roughly 22% found once; its top ten account for roughly 60%. The sequenced sample consisted of blood. The receptors shown here come from a man aged 25 to 40 with Graves' ophthalmopathy.

V is TRBV15 and J is TRBJ2-5, with D perhaps matching TRBD2 (5 bases). Per germline, CDR1 LNHNV and CDR2 YYDKDF (reference sequence). Trimming took off 6 bases at V and 3 bases at J, with 8 bases between the two ends. The CDR3 is 12 amino acids. The CDR3 nucleotides are TGTGCCACCAGGATCGGGGAAGAGACCCAGTACTTC. As protein: CATRIGEETQYF. The whole variable domain, filled in from reference TRBV15 and TRBJ2-5, reads DAMVIQNPRYQVTQFGKPVTLSCSQTLNHNVMYWYQQKSSQAPKLLFHYYDKDFNNEADTPDNFQSRRPNTSFCFLDIRSPGLGDTAMYLCATRIGEETQYFGPGTRLLVL.

This chain joins TRBV7-3 and TRBJ2-2, with D perhaps matching TRBD2 (7 bases). Per the germline V gene, CDR1 is SGHTA and CDR2 is FQGTGA. Trimming removed 4 bases at V and 6 bases at J, with 12 bases between. The CDR3 consists of 14 residues. The CDR3 nucleotides are TGTGCCAGCAGCTCCCCGGGGGGCTCCGGGGAGCTGTTTTTT. Its protein is CASSSPGGSGELFF.

This clonotype was seen a few times. The chain has TRBV9 and TRBJ2-3; 11 bases map to TRBD2. The CDR3 extends over 16 amino acids. The junction had 8 bases not matched to a gene; V was cut back by 4 bases and J by 4 bases. CDR1 and CDR2 from the germline V gene are SGDLS and YYNGEE. CDR3 sequence reads: CASSPLAGGLADTQYF. In DNA, the CDR3 is TGTGCCAGCAGCCCTTTAGCGGGAGGGCTGGCAGATACGCAGTATTTT.

This chain uses TRBV6-9 with TRBJ1-4, with D unresolved. The CDR3 length is 13 residues. V was shortened by 3 bases and J by 3 bases, with 5 bases between the two germline ends. Germline CDR1 and CDR2: MNHGY and SVAAGI. The CDR3, as DNA: TGTGCCAGCAGTTACAACCCTAATGAAAAACTGTTTTTT. This translates into CASSYNPNEKLFF.

The chain recombines TRBV28 with TRBJ2-7; TRBD1 aligns across 9 bases. The CDR3 runs to 15 residues. V shed 6 bases and J 2 bases; nucleotides not matched to a gene: 8. Germline values: CDR1 MDHEN, CDR2 SYDVKM. Written as DNA, the CDR3 is TGTGCCAGCAGCACCGGACAGGGGTTCCCCTACGAGCAGTACTTC. This gives the protein CASSTGQGFPYEQYF.

The table lists this clonotype with a few counts. V gene TRBV12-3 or TRBV12-4 combines with J gene TRBJ2-1, with unresolved D. CDR3 length: 11 amino acids. V was shortened by 6 bases and J by 7 bases, with 7 bases between the two germline ends. As DNA, the CDR3 is TGTGCCAGCAGCACCATAAATGAGCAGTTCTTC. This gives the protein CASSTINEQFF.

V is TRBV28 and J is TRBJ1-1, with D unresolved. Germline values: CDR1 MDHEN, CDR2 SYDVKM. This CDR3 is built from 11 residues. The V end lost 4 bases, the J end lost 11 bases, and 11 bases lay between the germline ends. CDR3 sequence reads: CASSSVVYAFF. The CDR3 DNA sequence: TGTGCCAGCAGTTCAGTCGTTTACGCTTTCTTT.

The sample holds many counts of this clonotype. The chain joins TRBV24-1 to TRBJ2-1, with D possibly matching TRBD2 (6 bases). The CDR3 has 13 amino acids. The germline V gene has CDR1 KGHDR and CDR2 SFDVKD. V lost 8 bases to trimming and J lost 4 bases, with 11 bases between them. Written as DNA, the CDR3 is TGTGCCACCAAACGACTAGATTACAATGAGCAGTTCTTC. As protein: CATKRLDYNEQFF.

This clonotype has just a few counts. The chain links TRBV9 to TRBJ2-7; maybe TRBD2 (6 bases). This CDR3 region has 14 residues. The ends were cut back, 4 bases at V and 6 bases at J, with 17 bases in the middle. Germline lookup yields CDR1 SGDLS and CDR2 YYNGEE. The CDR3 spells CASSTSGTGVEQYF. The CDR3 nucleotides read TGTGCCAGCAGCACCTCCGGGACTGGAGTCGAGCAGTACTTC.

CDR3 amino acids: CASSITPPGETQYF. Here the CDR3 DNA reads TGTGCCAGTAGTATAACCCCGCCGGGGGAGACCCAGTACTTC. This chain uses TRBV19 with TRBJ2-5, with D possibly matching TRBD2 (5 bases). CDR1 is LNHDA, CDR2 SQIVND, per germline (reference sequence). This CDR3 region has 14 residues. V lost 2 bases and J 5 bases, leaving 12 bases between the germline ends.

The chain couples TRBV9 to TRBJ2-5; the D call may be TRBD1 or TRBD2 (6 bases each). V was shortened by 3 bases and J by 2 bases, with 11 bases between the two germline ends. CDR1 is SGDLS, CDR2 YYNGEE, per germline. This CDR3 has 14 amino acids. The CDR3: CASSGRGGQETQYF. As DNA, the CDR3 is TGTGCCAGCAGCGGCAGAGGGGGGCAAGAGACCCAGTACTTC.

In its sample, this clonotype was seen many times. This chain connects TRBV20-1 to TRBJ2-1; D perhaps matches TRBD2 (5 bases). CDR3 length: 15 amino acids. The germline gives CDR1 DFQATT, CDR2 SNEGSKA (reference sequence). V was trimmed by 4 bases and J by 1 base, leaving 14 bases between them. The CDR3 DNA is TGCAGTGCTAAATCCCTTAGCGAGTCCTACAATGAGCAGTTCTTC. Encoded protein: CSAKSLSESYNEQFF.

This clonotype has a count of ten or more. The rearrangement uses TRBV20-1 and TRBJ2-7, with a weak D call TRBD1 (6 bases). The CDR3 sequence is 13 residues long. With 6 bases removed from V and 3 bases from J, the gap between germline ends came to 15 bases. Germline-derived CDR1 and CDR2 are DFQATT and SNEGSKA (reference sequence). CDR3 in amino acids: CSAPTGNYYEQYF. CDR3 bases: TGCAGTGCACCGACAGGAAACTACTACGAGCAGTACTTC.